This T cell receptor (beta chain) was recovered during a study of T cells expressing NK-cell markers. Study-level points and caveats: Clarity on HCMV specificity was lacking for the expanded NKG2C+ T cell clones.

For this clonotype: Its antigen is currently unknown.

From the 5' RACE reads, TCRdb lists one entry per CDR3 protein and no DNA. The sample holds 500,000 or so distinct CDR3 sequences. This CDR3 has 16 residues. Germline CDR1 and CDR2: SGHAT and FQNNGV. Sequencing input: blood T cells: a sorted CD56 or NKG2C T cell subset, CD4+ or CD8+ T cells, or bulk PBMC T cells (not recorded which). This receptor was identified in a man between 18 and 35 years old in good health. The rearrangement links TRBV11-2 to TRBJ1-4; the TRBD1 assignment by TCRdb is unverifiable without DNA. The CDR3 spells CASSHPEGRGNEKLFF.